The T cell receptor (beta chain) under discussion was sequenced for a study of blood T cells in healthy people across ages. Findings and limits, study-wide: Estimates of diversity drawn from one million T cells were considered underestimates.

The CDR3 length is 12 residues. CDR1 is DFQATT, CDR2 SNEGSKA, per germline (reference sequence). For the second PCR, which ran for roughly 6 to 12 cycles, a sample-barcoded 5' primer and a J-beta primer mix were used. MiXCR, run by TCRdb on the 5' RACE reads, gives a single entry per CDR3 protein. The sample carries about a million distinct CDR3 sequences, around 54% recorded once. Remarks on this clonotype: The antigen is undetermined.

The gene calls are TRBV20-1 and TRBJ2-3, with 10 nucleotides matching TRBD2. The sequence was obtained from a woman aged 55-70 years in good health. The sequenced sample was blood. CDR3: CSTGLATDTQYF. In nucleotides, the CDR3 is TGCAGCACGGGACTAGCGACAGATACGCAGTATTTT.